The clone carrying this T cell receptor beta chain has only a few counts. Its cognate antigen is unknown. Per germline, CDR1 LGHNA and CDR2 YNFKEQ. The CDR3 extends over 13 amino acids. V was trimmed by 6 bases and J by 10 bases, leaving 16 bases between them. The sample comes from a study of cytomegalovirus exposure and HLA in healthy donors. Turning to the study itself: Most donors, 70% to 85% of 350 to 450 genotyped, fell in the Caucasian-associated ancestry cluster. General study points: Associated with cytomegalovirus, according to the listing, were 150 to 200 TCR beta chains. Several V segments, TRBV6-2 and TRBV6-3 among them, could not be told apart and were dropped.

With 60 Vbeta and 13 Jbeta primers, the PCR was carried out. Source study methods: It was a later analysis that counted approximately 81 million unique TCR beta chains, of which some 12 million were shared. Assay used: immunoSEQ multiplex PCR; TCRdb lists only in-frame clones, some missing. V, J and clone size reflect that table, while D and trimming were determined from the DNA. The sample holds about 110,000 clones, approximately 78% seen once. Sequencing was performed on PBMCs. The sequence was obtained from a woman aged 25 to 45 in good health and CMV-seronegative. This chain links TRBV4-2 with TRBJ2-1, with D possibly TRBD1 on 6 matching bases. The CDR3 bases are TGTGCCAGCAGTCTCGGACAGCTTAGGGAGCAGTTCTTC. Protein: CASSLGQLREQFF.